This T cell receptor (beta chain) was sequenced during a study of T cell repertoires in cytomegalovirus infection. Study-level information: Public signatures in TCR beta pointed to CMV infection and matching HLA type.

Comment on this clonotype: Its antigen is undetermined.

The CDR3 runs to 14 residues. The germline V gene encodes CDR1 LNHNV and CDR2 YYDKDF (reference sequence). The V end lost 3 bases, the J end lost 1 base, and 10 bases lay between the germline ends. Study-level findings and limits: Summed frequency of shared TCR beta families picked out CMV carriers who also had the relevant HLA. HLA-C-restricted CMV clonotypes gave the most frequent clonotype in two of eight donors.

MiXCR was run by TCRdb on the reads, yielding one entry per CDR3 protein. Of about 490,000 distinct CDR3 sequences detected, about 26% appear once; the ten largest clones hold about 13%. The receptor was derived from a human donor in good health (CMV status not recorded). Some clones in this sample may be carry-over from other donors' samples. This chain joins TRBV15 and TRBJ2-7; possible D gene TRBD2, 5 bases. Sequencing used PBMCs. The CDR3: CATSSEGSSYEQYF. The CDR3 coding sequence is TGTGCCACCAGCAGCGAGGGATCATCCTACGAGCAGTACTTC.